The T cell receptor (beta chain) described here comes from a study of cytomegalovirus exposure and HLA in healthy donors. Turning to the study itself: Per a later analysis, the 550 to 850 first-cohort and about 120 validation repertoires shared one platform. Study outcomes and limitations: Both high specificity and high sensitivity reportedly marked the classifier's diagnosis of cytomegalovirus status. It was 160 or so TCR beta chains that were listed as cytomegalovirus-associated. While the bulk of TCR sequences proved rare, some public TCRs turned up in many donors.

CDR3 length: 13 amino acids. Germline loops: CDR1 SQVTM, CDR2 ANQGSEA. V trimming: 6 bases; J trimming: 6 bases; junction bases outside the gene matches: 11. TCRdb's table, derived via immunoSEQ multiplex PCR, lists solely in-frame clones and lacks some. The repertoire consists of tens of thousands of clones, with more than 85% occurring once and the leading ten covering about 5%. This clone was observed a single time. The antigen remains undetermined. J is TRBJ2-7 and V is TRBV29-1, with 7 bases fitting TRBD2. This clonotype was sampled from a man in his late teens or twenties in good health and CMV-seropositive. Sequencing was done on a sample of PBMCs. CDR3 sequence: CSVSPQREGEQYF. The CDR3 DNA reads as TGCAGCGTCTCCCCCCAGCGGGAAGGCGAGCAGTACTTC.